The subject of this entry is one TCR beta chain. Its antigen is unknown. The entry originates in a study of T cell responses to AZD1222 COVID-19 vaccine. General study points: Only a handful of individuals given AZD1222 were seropositive at baseline. Clonal diversity may have been underestimated, and the donors were mostly white British, with more females than males.

The protocol was immunoSEQ multiplex PCR, while the TCRdb copy is restricted to in-frame clones and leaves out a portion. The data contain 120,000 or so clones, approximately 83% of them singletons. This sequence was found in an adult in good health. Here the sequenced sample was peripheral blood, taken on day 0 of AZD1222 vaccination.

DNA for the CDR3: TGTGCCAGCTCCCCCGGGACAGACTATAATTCACCCCTCCACTTT. This gives the protein CASSPGTDYNSPLHF. This sequence joins TRBV18 and TRBJ1-6; 7 bases are shared with TRBD1. Germline V lookup: CDR1 KGHSH, CDR2 LQKENI. This CDR3 is built from 15 residues. Trimming removed 6 bases from V and 3 bases from J; junction bases left unmatched: 5.